In this sample, the clone carrying this T cell receptor beta chain turned up many times. Its antigen is not known. The source material, RNA transcripts, was used to amplify TCR beta CDR3 regions. With the HTBI primer set, the TCR CDR3 went through a first round of RT-PCR. TCRdb independently ran MiXCR on the multiplex PCR reads; one entry per CDR3 protein. The table has 350,000 to 400,000 distinct CDR3 sequences, roughly 13% seen once. These data come from a study of T cells in Graves' hyperthyroidism and ophthalmopathy. General observations from the study: Progression to ophthalmopathy was predicted a median of roughly 6.8 months early.

The material sequenced was blood. This sequence was found in a woman aged 60-75 years with Graves' hyperthyroidism.

As DNA, the CDR3 is TGCGCCAGCAGCTACTTCTGGACTAGCGGGAGATCGTATGAGCAGTTCTTC. Encoded protein: CASSYFWTSGRSYEQFF. The V gene is TRBV5-1, the J gene TRBJ2-1; 13 nucleotides match TRBD2. The CDR3 spans 17 residues. Germline V gene data show CDR1 as SGHRS and CDR2 as YFSETQ. Trimming at V came to 3 bases and at J to 8 bases, leaving 11 bases not matched to a gene. Based on the CDR3 plus reference TRBV5-1 and TRBJ2-1, the full variable domain is KAGVTQTPRYLIKTRGQQVTLSCSPISGHRSVSWYQQTPGQGLQFLFEYFSETQRNKGNFPGRFSGRQFSNSRSEMNVSTLELGDSALYLCASSYFWTSGRSYEQFFGPGTRLTVL.